These 9 T cell receptor beta chains originate from one sample sequenced in a study of brain T cells in children with intractable seizures. TCRdb's table, derived via immunoSEQ multiplex PCR, lists solely in-frame clones and lacks some. The sample yields over 95,000 clones, 94% seen once. Sequencing was performed on peripheral blood, taken at surgery. The receptors shown here come from a boy in the first two years of life with hemimegalencephaly and intractable seizures.

The CDR3 sequence: CASSLWLGWEGNQPQHF. In DNA form, the CDR3 reads TGTGCCAGCAGTTTATGGTTGGGGTGGGAGGGCAATCAGCCCCAGCATTTT. V and J are TRBV28 and TRBJ1-5; D gene ambiguous. Germline V CDR1 and CDR2: MDHEN, SYDVKM. CDR3 size: 17 residues. The V end lost 0 bases, the J end lost 2 bases, and 14 bases lay between the germline ends.

The gene calls are TRBV27 and TRBJ1-4; 8 positions agree with TRBD1. Germline V gene data show CDR1 as MNHEY and CDR2 as SMNVEV (reference sequence). Unmatched junction bases numbered 7, after V lost 2 bases and J lost 8 bases. This CDR3 spans 15 amino acids. DNA for the CDR3: TGTGCCAGCAGTTTACCGTACAGGGGGAGCGAAAAACTGTTTTTT. Translating it yields CASSLPYRGSEKLFF.

This chain connects TRBV12-3 or TRBV12-4 to TRBJ1-1; D gene unclear. The CDR3 contains 11 residues. V was trimmed by 4 bases and J by 6 bases, leaving 6 bases between them. The CDR3 protein is CASSWEAEAFF. For the CDR3, the DNA is TGTGCCAGCAGTTGGGAGGCTGAAGCTTTCTTT.

In its sample, this clone was seen once. The chain couples TRBV6-5 to TRBJ2-1; 8 bases map to TRBD2. V shed 4 bases, J shed 7 bases, and the junction held 6 bases outside the gene matches. The germline V gene encodes CDR1 MNHEY and CDR2 SVGAGI. The CDR3 length is 14 residues. CDR3 bases: TGTGCCAGCAGTTTGGCGGGAGGACCTAATGAGCAGTTCTTC. This sequence encodes CASSLAGGPNEQFF.

The CDR3 sequence is CAIRKRTSGKVHHEQYF. The CDR3 region has the DNA TGTGCCATCAGAAAACGGACTAGCGGGAAGGTTCATCACGAGCAGTACTTC. The chain carries TRBV10-3 and TRBJ2-7; 12 nucleotides agree with TRBD2. The V gene's germline CDR1 is ENHRY and CDR2 SYGVKD. Losses at the gene ends were 6 bases for V and 5 bases for J; bases not matched to a gene: 14. The CDR3 runs 17 residues.

The table lists this clone with a count of one. The V call is TRBV6-5, the J call TRBJ2-3; D is ambiguous. The CDR3 contains 15 residues. Looked up from germline, CDR1 is MNHEY and CDR2 is SVGAGI. V was pared by 7 bases and J by 1 base, with 15 bases between. The CDR3 coding sequence is TGTGCCAGCAATACGCAGACCGGAGGCACAGATACGCAGTATTTT. Amino acids: CASNTQTGGTDTQYF.

The CDR3 DNA reads as TGTGCCAGCAGTGTCTTCAGGGGAGATACGCAGTATTTT. This encodes CASSVFRGDTQYF. This chain links TRBV12-3 or TRBV12-4 with TRBJ2-3, with D perhaps matching TRBD1 (6 bases). The CDR3 sequence is 13 residues long. V was trimmed by 5 bases and J by 5 bases, leaving 11 bases between them.

This sequence joins TRBV7-9 and TRBJ2-7, with D possibly matching TRBD1 (6 bases). The CDR3 covers 14 residues. V was trimmed by 4 bases and J by 2 bases, leaving 12 bases between them. CDR1 and CDR2 from the germline V gene are SEHNR and FQNEAQ (reference sequence). The CDR3 nucleotides read TGTGCCAGCAGCTCCTTAGACAGGACCTACGAGCAGTACTTC. This gives the protein CASSSLDRTYEQYF.

The chain combines TRBV4-2 with TRBJ2-2; D tentatively fits TRBD1 or TRBD2 (5 bases each). This CDR3 region has 18 residues. Germline lookup yields CDR1 LGHNA and CDR2 YNFKEQ. V lost 0 bases and J 7 bases, leaving 21 bases between the germline ends. DNA for the CDR3: TGTGCCAGCAGCCAAGATCCGGGGACCAAAGCCCGCGGCGGGGAGCTGTTTTTT. It translates to CASSQDPGTKARGGELFF.